The 10 T cell receptor beta chains below come from one sample, sequenced in a study of T cell responses to AZD1222 COVID-19 vaccine. TCRdb keeps only in-frame clones here, not all; method: immunoSEQ multiplex PCR. The sample includes fewer than 90,000 clones, more than 70% of them seen just once. Sequenced here: peripheral blood, sampled on day 0 of AZD1222 vaccination. These receptors all come from an adult in good health.

This chain links TRBV6-5 with TRBJ2-7, with a possible D match to TRBD2 (6 bases). Germline assignment: CDR1 MNHEY and CDR2 SVGAGI. There are 15 residues in the CDR3. V dropped 7 bases and J dropped 2 bases, with 18 bases sitting between them. CDR3 amino acids: CASTRGGSGAYEQYF. The CDR3 bases are TGTGCCAGCACCAGAGGAGGTAGCGGAGCCTACGAGCAGTACTTC.

This chain joins TRBV5-4 and TRBJ2-6, with 7 bases matching TRBD1. V lost 1 base and J lost 4; bases outside the gene matches: 8. This CDR3 has 17 residues. Germline V lookup: CDR1 SGHNT, CDR2 YYREEE (reference sequence). The CDR3 is CASSLRQQGRGANVLTF. The CDR3 nucleotides are TGTGCCAGCAGCTTGCGCCAACAGGGGAGAGGGGCCAACGTCCTGACTTTC.

This chain joins TRBV15 and TRBJ2-2, with 11 bases aligning to TRBD1. CDR3 size: 17 residues. The ends lost 3 bases at V and 6 bases at J; junction bases unmatched: 9. CDR1 and CDR2 (germline): LNHNV, YYDKDF (reference sequence). In DNA form, the CDR3 reads TGTGCCACCAGCAGCACCATGGCGGGACAGGGGGCCGGGGAGCTGTTTTTT. It yields the protein CATSSTMAGQGAGELFF.

The chain combines TRBV29-1 with TRBJ2-3; a weak D match, TRBD2 (6 bases). V was pared by 6 bases and J by 3 bases, with 13 bases between. The CDR3 spans 13 residues. Germline V gene sequence: CDR1 SQVTM, CDR2 ANQGSEA. The CDR3 DNA reads as TGCAGCGTGTCGTTCAGCGGGACAGATACGCAGTATTTT. This translates into CSVSFSGTDTQYF.

The V call is TRBV27, the J call TRBJ2-2; the match to TRBD1 covers 8 bases. Germline-derived CDR1 and CDR2 are MNHEY and SMNVEV (reference sequence). CDR3 length equals 16 residues. The J segment lost 1 base and the V segment lost 4 bases, leaving 5 bases of the junction unmatched. As DNA, the CDR3 is TGTGCCAGCAGTTCGCAGGGGGCACAGAACACCGGGGAGCTGTTTTTT. This translates into CASSSQGAQNTGELFF.

The chain carries TRBV28 and TRBJ2-2; D is unresolved. Germline CDR1 reads MDHEN; CDR2 reads SYDVKM. CDR3 size: 13 residues. The germline V and J ends were trimmed by 11 bases and 0 bases, with 10 bases remaining between them. The CDR3 sequence is CAGGDPNTGELFF. CDR3 nucleotide sequence: TGTGCCGGCGGAGACCCGAACACCGGGGAGCTGTTTTTT.

This rearrangement joins TRBV5-1 to TRBJ2-1; TRBD2 agrees at 11 bases. This CDR3 is built from 19 residues. Germline CDR1 is SGHRS and CDR2 is YFSETQ. Unmatched junction bases numbered 11, after V lost 3 bases and J lost 0 bases. CDR3 amino acids: CASSSVLAGGLHSYNEQFF. In DNA form, the CDR3 reads TGCGCCAGCAGCTCTGTCCTAGCGGGAGGTCTCCACTCCTACAATGAGCAGTTCTTC.

The chain couples TRBV5-1 to TRBJ2-2, with D uncertain. The V end lost 4 bases, the J end lost 4 bases, and 11 bases lay between the germline ends. The germline gives CDR1 SGHRS, CDR2 YFSETQ. The CDR3 extends over 14 amino acids. The CDR3 nucleotides read TGCGCCAGCAGCCCCCAAGGTACCACCGGGGAGCTGTTTTTT. Its translation: CASSPQGTTGELFF.

In DNA form, the CDR3 reads TGCAGCGTATCAGCGACCGGGACTCGAGAGACCCAGTACTTC. It yields the protein CSVSATGTRETQYF. The V and J genes are TRBV29-1 and TRBJ2-5; TRBD2 is a possible D gene (6 bases). Trimming removed 6 bases from V and 4 bases from J, with 18 bases in between. This CDR3 is built from 14 residues. Germline-derived CDR1 and CDR2 are SQVTM and ANQGSEA.

The V gene is TRBV28, the J gene TRBJ1-2, with a tentative D call TRBD1 (5 bases). Trimming shortened V by 10 bases and J by 0 bases, and 12 bases separated the two germline ends. The CDR3 loop spans 13 amino acids. Germline V gene lookup returns CDR1 MDHEN and CDR2 SYDVKM. The CDR3 DNA sequence: TGTGCCACCTCGACAGTAGCTAACTATGGCTACACCTTC. Protein: CATSTVANYGYTF.